This is a list of T cell receptor beta chains from one sample in a study of blood T cell repertoires in COVID-19. Measured with immunoSEQ multiplex PCR; TCRdb has only the in-frame clones, and not every one. The sample lists about 70,000 clones; around 88% were seen once. Sequenced: peripheral blood. All receptors derive from a man in his forties with COVID-19, enrolled during active disease. Each CDR3 is given with its conserved first and last residue. Fields, in order: CDR3 protein, CDR3 DNA, J gene, V gene, D gene, clone size. D genes are given only for firm matches. Rows give clone size only sometimes, using once, few, many, or a class for an expanded clone.

cdr3_aa: CASSEAGNQPQHF
cdr3_nt: TGTGCCAGCAGTGAAGCCGGGAATCAGCCCCAGCATTTT
j_call: TRBJ1-5
v_call: TRBV2
d_call: -
clone_size: -

cdr3_aa: CASSLWGGANKNTEAFF
cdr3_nt: TGTGCCAGCAGTTTATGGGGGGGGGCGAATAAGAACACTGAAGCTTTCTTT
j_call: TRBJ1-1
v_call: TRBV28
d_call: -
clone_size: few

cdr3_aa: CASGQPSPLHF
cdr3_nt: TGTGCCAGTGGACAGCCCTCACCCCTCCACTTT
j_call: TRBJ1-6
v_call: TRBV28
d_call: -
clone_size: -

cdr3_aa: CASSLSQAMGEKLFF
cdr3_nt: TGTGCCAGCAGCTTATCCCAGGCGATGGGTGAAAAACTGTTTTTT
j_call: TRBJ1-4
v_call: TRBV11-2
d_call: -
clone_size: -

cdr3_aa: CASSQEWGQGVGNEQFF
cdr3_nt: TGCGCCAGCAGCCAAGAATGGGGACAGGGGGTAGGCAATGAGCAGTTCTTC
j_call: TRBJ2-1
v_call: TRBV4-1
d_call: TRBD1
clone_size: few

cdr3_aa: CASSGIRGLNTEAFF
cdr3_nt: TGTGCCAGTAGTGGGATCAGGGGCTTGAACACTGAAGCTTTCTTT
j_call: TRBJ1-1
v_call: TRBV19
d_call: -
clone_size: -

cdr3_aa: CASSESSQGAGEQYF
cdr3_nt: TGCGCCAGCAGTGAGTCGAGTCAGGGGGCGGGAGAGCAGTACTTC
j_call: TRBJ2-7
v_call: TRBV10-2
d_call: TRBD1
clone_size: -

cdr3_aa: CASSQESGGAADTDTQYF
cdr3_nt: TGTGCCAGCAGCCAAGAATCGGGGGGGGCGGCCGATACAGATACGCAGTATTTT
j_call: TRBJ2-3
v_call: TRBV4-2
d_call: TRBD2
clone_size: -

cdr3_aa: CASMQEGTEAFF
cdr3_nt: TGCGCCAGCATGCAGGAAGGTACTGAAGCTTTCTTT
j_call: TRBJ1-1
v_call: TRBV5-1
d_call: -
clone_size: -

cdr3_aa: CASSARLLNTEAFF
cdr3_nt: TGTGCCAGCAGTGCCCGACTGCTGAACACTGAAGCTTTCTTT
j_call: TRBJ1-1
v_call: TRBV2
d_call: -
clone_size: -

cdr3_aa: CASRLANQETQYF
cdr3_nt: TGTGCCAGCAGACTAGCCAACCAAGAGACCCAGTACTTC
j_call: TRBJ2-5
v_call: TRBV7-2
d_call: -
clone_size: -

cdr3_aa: CASTLGGQASYEQYF
cdr3_nt: TGTGCCAGCACCTTGGGGGGACAGGCCTCCTACGAGCAGTACTTC
j_call: TRBJ2-7
v_call: TRBV5-4
d_call: TRBD1
clone_size: few

cdr3_aa: CASADTSTDTQYF
cdr3_nt: TGTGCCAGTGCTGACACTAGCACAGATACGCAGTATTTT
j_call: TRBJ2-3
v_call: TRBV6-5
d_call: -
clone_size: -

cdr3_aa: CASSLAVVALAPGELFF
cdr3_nt: TGTGCCAGCAGCTTGGCTGTTGTAGCCCTAGCCCCCGGGGAGCTGTTTTTT
j_call: TRBJ2-2
v_call: TRBV5-4
d_call: -
clone_size: -

cdr3_aa: CASIFSPRTGSFYEQYF
cdr3_nt: TGTGCCAGCATCTTTTCACCCCGGACAGGGAGCTTCTACGAGCAGTACTTC
j_call: TRBJ2-7
v_call: TRBV7-6
d_call: TRBD1
clone_size: -

cdr3_aa: CASSARDIEQPQHF
cdr3_nt: TGTGCCAGCAGTGCTCGGGACATTGAACAGCCCCAGCATTTT
j_call: TRBJ1-5
v_call: TRBV2
d_call: -
clone_size: once

cdr3_aa: CASSPRDYGYTF
cdr3_nt: TGTGCCAGCAGTCCTCGGGACTATGGCTACACCTTC
j_call: TRBJ1-2
v_call: TRBV28
d_call: -
clone_size: -

cdr3_aa: CASSETGQAYGYTF
cdr3_nt: TGTGCCAGCAGTGAAACGGGACAGGCTTATGGCTACACCTTC
j_call: TRBJ1-2
v_call: TRBV6-1
d_call: TRBD1
clone_size: -

cdr3_aa: CASSLGTVILTFSTDTQYF
cdr3_nt: TGTGCCAGCAGCTTAGGGACAGTAATACTGACCTTCTCCACAGATACGCAGTATTTT
j_call: TRBJ2-3
v_call: TRBV5-4
d_call: TRBD1
clone_size: -

cdr3_aa: CASNPGSTDTQYF
cdr3_nt: TGCGCCAGCAACCCAGGAAGCACAGATACGCAGTATTTT
j_call: TRBJ2-3
v_call: TRBV10-1
d_call: -
clone_size: -

cdr3_aa: CTVGDRAYNEQFF
cdr3_nt: TGCACCGTCGGGGACAGGGCCTACAATGAGCAGTTCTTC
j_call: TRBJ2-1
v_call: TRBV29-1
d_call: TRBD1
clone_size: -

cdr3_aa: CAWSASFQGTVTNYGYTF
cdr3_nt: TGTGCCTGGAGCGCAAGTTTTCAGGGGACAGTCACTAACTATGGCTACACCTTC
j_call: TRBJ1-2
v_call: TRBV30
d_call: TRBD1
clone_size: -

cdr3_aa: CATSPGGTSLYNEQFF
cdr3_nt: TGTGCCACCTCCCCAGGCGGGACTAGCTTATACAATGAGCAGTTCTTC
j_call: TRBJ2-1
v_call: TRBV7-9
d_call: TRBD2
clone_size: -

cdr3_aa: CASSEAGYGLDTQYF
cdr3_nt: TGCGCCAGCAGTGAGGCGGGGTACGGGTTGGATACGCAGTATTTT
j_call: TRBJ2-3
v_call: TRBV10-2
d_call: -
clone_size: -

cdr3_aa: CASSLDPSNNSPLHF
cdr3_nt: TGTGCCAGCAGCTTGGATCCCAGTAATAATTCACCCCTCCACTTT
j_call: TRBJ1-6
v_call: TRBV5-5
d_call: -
clone_size: -

cdr3_aa: CASINTAGDQPQHF
cdr3_nt: TGTGCCAGCATAAATACGGCAGGTGATCAGCCCCAGCATTTT
j_call: TRBJ1-5
v_call: TRBV28
d_call: -
clone_size: -

cdr3_aa: CASSRGGAETQYF
cdr3_nt: TGTGCCAGCAGCCGAGGGGGCGCGGAGACCCAGTACTTC
j_call: TRBJ2-5
v_call: TRBV12-3/TRBV12-4
d_call: TRBD1
clone_size: -

cdr3_aa: CASSSGLAGGYEQYF
cdr3_nt: TGTGCCAGCAGTTCTGGACTAGCGGGGGGATACGAGCAGTACTTC
j_call: TRBJ2-7
v_call: TRBV28
d_call: TRBD2
clone_size: -

cdr3_aa: CASSDSREETQYF
cdr3_nt: TGCGCCAGCAGTGACAGCAGGGAAGAGACCCAGTACTTC
j_call: TRBJ2-5
v_call: TRBV10-1
d_call: -
clone_size: -

cdr3_aa: CASSDRKVGADTQYF
cdr3_nt: TGCGCCAGCAGTGACAGAAAGGTGGGAGCAGATACGCAGTATTTT
j_call: TRBJ2-3
v_call: TRBV10-1
d_call: -
clone_size: -

cdr3_aa: CASTLQASYEQYF
cdr3_nt: TGTGCCAGCACCTTGCAGGCTTCCTACGAGCAGTACTTC
j_call: TRBJ2-7
v_call: TRBV28
d_call: -
clone_size: -

cdr3_aa: CASSPGRVDTQYF
cdr3_nt: TGTGCCAGCAGCCCAGGCAGGGTAGATACGCAGTATTTT
j_call: TRBJ2-3
v_call: TRBV6-6
d_call: -
clone_size: -

cdr3_aa: CASSPPLSNEQFF
cdr3_nt: TGTGCCAGCTCACCCCCCCTATCCAATGAGCAGTTCTTC
j_call: TRBJ2-1
v_call: TRBV18
d_call: -
clone_size: -

cdr3_aa: CASSQAGRGGEQYF
cdr3_nt: TGTGCCAGCAGCCAAGCGGGCAGGGGTGGCGAGCAGTACTTC
j_call: TRBJ2-7
v_call: TRBV14
d_call: -
clone_size: -

cdr3_aa: CASSQVRVLNNEQFF
cdr3_nt: TGTGCCAGCAGCCAAGTGCGTGTCCTCAACAATGAGCAGTTCTTC
j_call: TRBJ2-1
v_call: TRBV3-1/TRBV3-2
d_call: -
clone_size: -

cdr3_aa: CASSVGGRVGNTIYF
cdr3_nt: TGTGCCAGCAGCGTAGGCGGCAGGGTTGGAAACACCATATATTTT
j_call: TRBJ1-3
v_call: TRBV9
d_call: -
clone_size: few

cdr3_aa: CATSAIGGPDNEQFF
cdr3_nt: TGTGCCACCAGTGCTATCGGAGGACCTGACAATGAGCAGTTCTTC
j_call: TRBJ2-1
v_call: TRBV24-1
d_call: -
clone_size: -

cdr3_aa: CASSISSPLFYEQYF
cdr3_nt: TGTGCCAGTAGTATATCGTCCCCCCTCTTCTACGAGCAGTACTTC
j_call: TRBJ2-7
v_call: TRBV19
d_call: -
clone_size: -

cdr3_aa: CASSLGALGGYGYTF
cdr3_nt: TGTGCCAGCAGCTTAGGGGCCTTGGGGGGTTATGGCTACACCTTC
j_call: TRBJ1-2
v_call: TRBV11-2
d_call: -
clone_size: -

cdr3_aa: CASSQVRAGDLYQETQYF
cdr3_nt: TGCGCCAGCAGCCAAGTGAGGGCGGGGGACCTTTACCAAGAGACCCAGTACTTC
j_call: TRBJ2-5
v_call: TRBV4-1
d_call: TRBD2
clone_size: -

cdr3_aa: CASSHGTETNSPLHF
cdr3_nt: TGTGCCAGCAGCCACGGGACAGAGACTAATTCACCCCTCCACTTT
j_call: TRBJ1-6
v_call: TRBV11-2
d_call: TRBD1
clone_size: -

cdr3_aa: CASSYSQKREWSLSGANVLTF
cdr3_nt: TGTGCCAGCAGTTACTCCCAAAAGCGAGAATGGTCCCTCTCTGGGGCCAACGTCCTGACTTTC
j_call: TRBJ2-6
v_call: TRBV6-7
d_call: -
clone_size: -

cdr3_aa: CASSVTGAANEKLFF
cdr3_nt: TGCGCCAGCAGCGTAACAGGGGCCGCTAATGAAAAACTGTTTTTT
j_call: TRBJ1-4
v_call: TRBV5-1
d_call: TRBD1
clone_size: once

cdr3_aa: CASSDSINRGKNREQFF
cdr3_nt: TGTGCCAGCAGTGACTCCATTAACAGGGGGAAGAACCGTGAGCAGTTCTTC
j_call: TRBJ2-1
v_call: TRBV6-4
d_call: TRBD1
clone_size: -

cdr3_aa: CASSGLVMENTEAFF
cdr3_nt: TGCGCCAGCAGCGGACTCGTGATGGAGAACACTGAAGCTTTCTTT
j_call: TRBJ1-1
v_call: TRBV5-1
d_call: -
clone_size: -